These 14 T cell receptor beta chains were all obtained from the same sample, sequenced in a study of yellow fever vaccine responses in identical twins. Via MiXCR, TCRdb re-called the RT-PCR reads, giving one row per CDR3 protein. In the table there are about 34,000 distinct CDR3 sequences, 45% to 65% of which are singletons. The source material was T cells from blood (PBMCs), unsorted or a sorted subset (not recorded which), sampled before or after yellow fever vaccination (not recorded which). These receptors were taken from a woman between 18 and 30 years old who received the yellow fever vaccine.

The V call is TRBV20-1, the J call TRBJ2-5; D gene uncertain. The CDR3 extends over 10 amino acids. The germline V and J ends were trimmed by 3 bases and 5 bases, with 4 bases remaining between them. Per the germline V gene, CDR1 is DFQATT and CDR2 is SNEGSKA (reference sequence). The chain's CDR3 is CSASGETQYF. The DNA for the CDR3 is TGCAGTGCTAGCGGTGAGACCCAGTACTTC.

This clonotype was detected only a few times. CDR3 nucleotides: TGTGCCAGCAGCTTAGACAGGGGGCAACCCTACGAGCAGTACGTC. Translated, it gives CASSLDRGQPYEQYV. This rearrangement joins TRBV11-2 to TRBJ2-7; 8 bases match TRBD1. V dropped 0 bases and J dropped 2; count of bases not matched to a gene: 3. Germline V gives CDR1 SGHAT, CDR2 FQNNGV. The CDR3 has 15 amino acids.

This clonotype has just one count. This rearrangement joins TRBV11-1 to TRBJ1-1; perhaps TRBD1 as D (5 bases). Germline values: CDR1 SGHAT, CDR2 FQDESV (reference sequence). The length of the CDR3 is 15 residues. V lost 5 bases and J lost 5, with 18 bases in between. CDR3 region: CASSRWGREQTEAFF. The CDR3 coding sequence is TGTGCCAGCAGCCGGTGGGGCAGGGAGCAAACTGAAGCTTTCTTT. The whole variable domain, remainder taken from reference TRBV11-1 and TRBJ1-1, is EAEVAQSPRYKITEKSQAVAFWCDPISGHATLYWYRQILGQGPELLVQFQDESVVDDSQLPKDRFSAERLKGVDSTLKIQPAELGDSAMYLCASSRWGREQTEAFFGQGTRLTVV.

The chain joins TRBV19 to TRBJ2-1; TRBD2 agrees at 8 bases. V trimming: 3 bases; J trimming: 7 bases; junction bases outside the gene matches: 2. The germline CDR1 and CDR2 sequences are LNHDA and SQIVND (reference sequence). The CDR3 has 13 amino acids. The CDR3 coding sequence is TGTGCCAGTAGTATCGGGGGGGGAAATGAGCAGTTCTTC. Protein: CASSIGGGNEQFF.

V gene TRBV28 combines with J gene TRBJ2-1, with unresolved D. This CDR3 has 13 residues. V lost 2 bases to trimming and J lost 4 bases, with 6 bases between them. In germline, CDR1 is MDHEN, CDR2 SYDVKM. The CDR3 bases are TGTGCCAGCAGTTTAGGGCGGTACAATGAGCAGTTCTTC. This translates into CASSLGRYNEQFF. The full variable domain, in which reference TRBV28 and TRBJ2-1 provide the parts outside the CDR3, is DVKVTQSSRYLVKRTGEKVFLECVQDMDHENMFWYRQDPGLGLRLIYFSYDVKMKEKGDIPEGYSVSREKKERFSLILESASTNQTSMYLCASSLGRYNEQFFGPGTRLTVL.

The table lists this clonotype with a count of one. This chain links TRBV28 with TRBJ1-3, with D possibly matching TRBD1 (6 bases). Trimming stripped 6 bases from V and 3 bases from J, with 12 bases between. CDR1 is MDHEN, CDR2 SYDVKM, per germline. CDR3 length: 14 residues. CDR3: CASSRTGSGNTIYF. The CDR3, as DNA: TGTGCCAGCAGCCGTACAGGGAGTGGAAACACCATATATTTT.

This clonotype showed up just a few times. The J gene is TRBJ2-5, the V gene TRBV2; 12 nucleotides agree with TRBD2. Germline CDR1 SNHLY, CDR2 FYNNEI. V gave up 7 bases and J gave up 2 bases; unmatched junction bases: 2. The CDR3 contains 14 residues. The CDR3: CASTTSGGQETQYF. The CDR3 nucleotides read TGTGCCAGCACGACTAGCGGGGGACAAGAGACCCAGTACTTC.

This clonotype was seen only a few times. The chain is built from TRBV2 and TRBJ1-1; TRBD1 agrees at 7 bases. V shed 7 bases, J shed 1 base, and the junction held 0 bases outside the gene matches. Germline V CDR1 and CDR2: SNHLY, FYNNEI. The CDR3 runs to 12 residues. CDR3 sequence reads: CASNRGNTEAFF. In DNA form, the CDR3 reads TGTGCCAGCAACAGGGGGAACACTGAAGCTTTCTTT.

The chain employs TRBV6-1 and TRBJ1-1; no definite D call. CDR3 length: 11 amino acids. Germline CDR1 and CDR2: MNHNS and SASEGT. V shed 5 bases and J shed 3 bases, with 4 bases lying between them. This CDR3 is CASSRDTEAFF. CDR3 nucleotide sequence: TGTGCCAGCAGTAGGGACACTGAAGCTTTCTTT.

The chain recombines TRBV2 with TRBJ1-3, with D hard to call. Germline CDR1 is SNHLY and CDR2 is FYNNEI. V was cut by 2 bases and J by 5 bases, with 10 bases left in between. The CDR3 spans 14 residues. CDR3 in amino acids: CASSESFLRNTIYF. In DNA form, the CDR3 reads TGTGCCAGCAGTGAATCTTTTTTGCGAAACACCATATATTTT.

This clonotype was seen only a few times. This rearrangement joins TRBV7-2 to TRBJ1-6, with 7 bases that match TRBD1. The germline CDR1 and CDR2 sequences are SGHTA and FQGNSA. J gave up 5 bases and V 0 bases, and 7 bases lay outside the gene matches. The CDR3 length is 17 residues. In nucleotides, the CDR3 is TGTGCCAGCAGCTTAGCGCGTGGCAGGGGGAATAATTCACCCCTCCACTTT. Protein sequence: CASSLARGRGNNSPLHF.

The CDR3 region has the DNA TGCGCCAGCAGCTTGATGTCCCCGAACACCGGGGAGCTGTTTTTT. Encoded protein: CASSLMSPNTGELFF. This chain links TRBV5-1 with TRBJ2-2; unclear D gene. Trimming left V 1 base short and J 0 bases short, with 7 bases between. This CDR3 has 15 amino acids. Germline loops: CDR1 SGHRS, CDR2 YFSETQ.

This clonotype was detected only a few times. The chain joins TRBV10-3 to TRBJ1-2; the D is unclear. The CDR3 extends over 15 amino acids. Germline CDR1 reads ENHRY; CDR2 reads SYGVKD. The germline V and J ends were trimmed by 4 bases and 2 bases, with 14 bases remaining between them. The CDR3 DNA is TGTGCCATCAGTGTGCGCGGAGACGGAAACTATGGCTACACCTTC. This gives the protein CAISVRGDGNYGYTF.

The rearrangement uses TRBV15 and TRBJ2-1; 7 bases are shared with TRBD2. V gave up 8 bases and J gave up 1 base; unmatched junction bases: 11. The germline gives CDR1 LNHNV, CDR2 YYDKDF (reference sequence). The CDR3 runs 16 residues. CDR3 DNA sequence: TGTGCCACCGACGCGGGGGAGGGCGGATCCTACAATGAGCAGTTCTTC. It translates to CATDAGEGGSYNEQFF.